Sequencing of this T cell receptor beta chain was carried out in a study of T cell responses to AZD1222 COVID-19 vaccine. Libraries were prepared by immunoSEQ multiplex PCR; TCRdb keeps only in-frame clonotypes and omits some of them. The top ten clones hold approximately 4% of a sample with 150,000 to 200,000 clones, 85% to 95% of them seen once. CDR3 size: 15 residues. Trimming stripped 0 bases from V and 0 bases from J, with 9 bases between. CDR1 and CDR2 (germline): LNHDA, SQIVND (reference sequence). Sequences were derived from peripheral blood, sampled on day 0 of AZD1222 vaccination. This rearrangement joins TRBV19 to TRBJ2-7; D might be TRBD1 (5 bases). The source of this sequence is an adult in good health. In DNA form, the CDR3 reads TGTGCCAGTAGTATAGAGGACACTTTCTCCTACGAGCAGTACTTC. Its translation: CASSIEDTFSYEQYF.